The sequence of this TCR beta chain was determined in a study of cytomegalovirus exposure and HLA in healthy donors. The PCR made use of 60 Vbeta and 13 Jbeta primers. Clones were sequenced by immunoSEQ multiplex PCR, and TCRdb holds only the in-frame ones, with some missing. The sample includes some 150,000 clones, about 80% of them seen just once. Donors sampled were nominally healthy, though unrecorded immune exposures were likely. In the case of this clone: The antigen remains unidentified.

Regarding the study as a whole: Among TCR beta chains, those listed as cytomegalovirus-associated numbered about 160. Sequencing likely generated an artifact that appeared as a cluster of highly shared sequence variants.

CDR1 is SGHTA, CDR2 FQGTGA, per germline. This CDR3 contains 12 residues. V lost 7 bases, J lost 4 bases, and 10 bases lay in between. This sequence joins TRBV7-3 and TRBJ2-5, with D perhaps TRBD1 (5 bases). The receptor was isolated from a man between 18 and 35 years old in good health and CMV-seronegative. Input material: PBMCs. CDR3 sequence (DNA): TGTGCCAGCAAAGGGGCCGGAGAGACCCAGTACTTC. Translating gives CASKGAGETQYF.